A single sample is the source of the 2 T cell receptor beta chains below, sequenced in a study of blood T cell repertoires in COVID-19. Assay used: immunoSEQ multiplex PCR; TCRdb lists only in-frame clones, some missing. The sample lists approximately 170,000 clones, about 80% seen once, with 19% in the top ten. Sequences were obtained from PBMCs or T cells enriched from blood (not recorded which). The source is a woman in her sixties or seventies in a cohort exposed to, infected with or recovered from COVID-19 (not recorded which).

Here the CDR3 DNA reads TGTGCCAGCAGCTTACAGGGCTTACGGGAAAAACTGTTTTTT. Protein sequence: CASSLQGLREKLFF. V and J are TRBV7-8 and TRBJ1-4; possibly TRBD1 for D (5 bases). Germline CDR1 and CDR2: SGHVS and FQNEAQ. With 2 bases removed from V and 8 bases from J, the gap between germline ends came to 12 bases. This CDR3 is built from 14 residues.

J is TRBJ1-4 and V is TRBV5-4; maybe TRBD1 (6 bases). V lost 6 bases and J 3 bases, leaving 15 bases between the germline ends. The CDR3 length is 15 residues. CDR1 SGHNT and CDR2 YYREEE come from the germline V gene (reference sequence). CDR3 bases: TGTGCCAGCACCCGTGCGGGGGCGGCTAATGAAAAACTGTTTTTT. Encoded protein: CASTRAGAANEKLFF.